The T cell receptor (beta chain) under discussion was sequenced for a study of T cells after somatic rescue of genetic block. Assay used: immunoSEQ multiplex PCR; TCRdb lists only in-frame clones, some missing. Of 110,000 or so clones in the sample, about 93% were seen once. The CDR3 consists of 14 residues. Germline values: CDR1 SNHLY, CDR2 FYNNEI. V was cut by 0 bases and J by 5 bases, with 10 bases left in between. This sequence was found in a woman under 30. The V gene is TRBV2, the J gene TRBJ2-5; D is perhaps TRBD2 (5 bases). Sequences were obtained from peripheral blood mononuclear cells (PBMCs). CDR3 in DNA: TGTGCCAGCAGTGAAGCGGCGGGCCGGGAGACCCAGTACTTC. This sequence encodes CASSEAAGRETQYF.